Listed below are T cell receptor beta chains from one sample, sequenced in a study of T cells in Graves' hyperthyroidism and ophthalmopathy. TCRdb independently ran MiXCR on the multiplex PCR reads; one entry per CDR3 protein. The profile covers about 200,000 distinct CDR3 sequences, with roughly 17% appearing a single time and roughly 50% taken by the ten largest. Sequencing used blood. All receptors come from a woman aged 45-60 years with Graves' hyperthyroidism. CDR3s include the opening cysteine and the closing phenylalanine or tryptophan. Each record gives: D gene, clone size, J gene, V gene, CDR3 protein, CDR3 DNA. D genes are given only for firm matches. For some rows the clone size is stated as once, few or many, or as a class when expanded; others skip it.

>TRBD2|many|TRBJ2-7|TRBV12-3/TRBV12-4
CASSLWRGGPREQYF
TGTGCCAGCAGTTTATGGCGGGGAGGGCCCCGAGAGCAGTACTTC
>-|few|TRBJ2-1|TRBV10-3
CAISEGGSYSEQFF
TGTGCCATCAGTGAGGGGGGGTCCTACAGTGAGCAGTTCTTC
>-|-|TRBJ2-1|TRBV9
CASSVVGTSYNEQFF
TGTGCCAGCAGCGTAGTCGGGACAAGCTACAATGAGCAGTTCTTC
>-|many|TRBJ2-1|TRBV20-1
CSASFEASINEQFF
TGCAGTGCTAGCTTTGAAGCGTCGATCAATGAGCAGTTCTTC
>TRBD1|many|TRBJ2-7|TRBV12-3/TRBV12-4
CASSSRQGGNEQYF
TGTGCCAGCAGTTCCCGACAGGGTGGCAACGAGCAGTACTTC
>-|many|TRBJ2-3|TRBV6-6
CASSYSKFRDTQYF
TGTGCCAGCAGTTACTCGAAGTTCAGGGATACGCAGTATTTT
>TRBD1|many|TRBJ1-1|TRBV12-3/TRBV12-4
CASSRQGLSGAFF
TGTGCCAGCAGCCGACAGGGACTCAGTGGAGCTTTCTTT
>TRBD2|-|TRBJ2-1|TRBV4-1
CASSQVAPSGATTRYNEQFF
TGCGCCAGCAGCCAAGTAGCGCCTAGCGGAGCAACGACACGCTACAATGAGCAGTTCTTC
>-|-|TRBJ2-3|TRBV30
CAWRARGTDTQYF
TGTGCCTGGAGGGCTAGGGGGACAGATACGCAGTATTTT
>-|many|TRBJ1-2|TRBV28
CASSLAYGYTF
TGTGCCAGCAGTTTGGCCTATGGCTACACCTTC
>TRBD2|-|TRBJ2-7|TRBV20-1
CSAGGTNSYEQYF
TGCAGTGCCGGGGGGACCAATTCCTACGAGCAGTACTTC
>TRBD1|many|TRBJ1-5|TRBV6-2/TRBV6-3
CATTDRANQPQHF
TGTGCCACCACAGACAGGGCAAATCAGCCCCAGCATTTT
>-|many|TRBJ2-3|TRBV20-1
CSAHPTGTTDTQYF
TGCAGTGCCCACCCCACTGGAACAACAGATACGCAGTATTTT
>TRBD1|many|TRBJ2-7|TRBV27
CASSSGQGLGYEQYF
TGTGCCAGCAGTTCTGGACAGGGGTTGGGATACGAGCAGTACTTC
>TRBD2|-|TRBJ2-1|TRBV30
CAWTPRTSLYNEQFF
TGTGCCTGGACCCCCAGGACTAGCCTTTACAATGAGCAGTTCTTC
>-|many|TRBJ1-1|TRBV10-3
CAIRTTGQAVEAFF
TGTGCCATCAGAACGACAGGACAAGCCGTTGAAGCTTTCTTT
>-|few|TRBJ2-4|TRBV11-2
CASSLGAGEIAKNIQYF
TGTGCCAGCAGCTTAGGGGCGGGCGAGATAGCCAAAAACATTCAGTACTTC
>TRBD2|-|TRBJ2-1|TRBV7-9
CASNGTSGRDEQFF
TGTGCCAGCAACGGGACTAGCGGGAGGGATGAGCAGTTCTTC
>TRBD2|many|TRBJ2-1|TRBV7-2
CARDQRESSNEQFF
TGTGCCAGGGACCAGCGGGAGTCCAGCAATGAGCAGTTCTTC
>TRBD2|many|TRBJ2-7|TRBV7-2
CASSLLAGEQYF
TGTGCCAGCAGCTTACTAGCGGGGGAGCAGTACTTC
>TRBD1|many|TRBJ1-5|TRBV12-3/TRBV12-4
CASSTGDRDSNQPQHF
TGTGCCAGCAGTACCGGAGACAGGGATAGCAATCAGCCCCAGCATTTT
>-|many|TRBJ2-1|TRBV30
CAWSVHGGVSYNEQFF
TGTGCCTGGAGTGTACACGGCGGGGTCTCCTACAATGAGCAGTTCTTC
>TRBD2|many|TRBJ2-3|TRBV7-8
CASSLFTSGVTDTQYF
TGTGCCAGCAGCTTGTTCACTAGCGGGGTCACAGATACGCAGTATTTT
>TRBD2|many|TRBJ2-5|TRBV20-1
CSASPGLAAETQYF
TGCAGTGCTAGTCCGGGACTAGCGGCAGAGACCCAGTACTTC
>TRBD1|many|TRBJ2-1|TRBV18
CASSTQGARNEQFF
TGTGCCAGCTCAACACAGGGGGCGAGAAATGAGCAGTTCTTC
>TRBD2|-|TRBJ2-1|TRBV11-1
CASSLVGTSLREQFF
TGTGCCAGCAGCTTAGTCGGGACTAGCCTTCGAGAACAGTTCTTC
>-|many|TRBJ1-4|TRBV20-1
CSMRDGNEKLFF
TGCAGTATGAGGGACGGAAATGAAAAACTGTTTTTT
>-|many|TRBJ1-1|TRBV18
CASSPNSYPKSEAFF
TGTGCCAGCTCACCAAATTCGTACCCGAAGTCTGAAGCTTTCTTT
>-|-|TRBJ1-3|TRBV20-1
CSANIQGSGNTTYF
TGCAGTGCCAACATACAGGGTAGTGGAAACACCACATATTTT
>TRBD1|many|TRBJ1-2|TRBV28
CASSPPNIRNRDSNYGYTF
TGTGCCAGCAGTCCTCCCAACATTCGAAACCGGGACAGCAACTATGGCTACACCTTC
>TRBD2|many|TRBJ2-1|TRBV6-1
CASNPGTSGSYNEQFF
TGTGCCAGCAATCCCGGGACTAGCGGGTCCTACAATGAGCAGTTCTTC
>-|many|TRBJ1-5|TRBV7-6
CASIRMLNADQPQHF
TGTGCCAGCATCCGAATGCTAAATGCGGATCAGCCCCAGCATTTT
>TRBD1|-|TRBJ2-3|TRBV6-5
CASSYPTGQGDTQYF
TGTGCCAGCAGTTACCCGACAGGGCAAGGAGATACGCAGTATTTT
>-|many|TRBJ2-1|TRBV28
CASIGGLTYYNEQFF
TGTGCCAGCATCGGAGGACTAACCTACTACAATGAGCAGTTCTTC
>-|-|TRBJ1-2|TRBV6-2/TRBV6-3
CASSLVQGNYTF
TGTGCCAGCAGCTTAGTACAGGGCAACTACACCTTC
>-|few|TRBJ2-5|TRBV24-1
CATSPDSKETQYF
TGTGCCACCAGTCCGGACAGCAAAGAGACCCAGTACTTC
>TRBD1|-|TRBJ2-1|TRBV29-1
CSVISQGVSNEQFF
TGCAGCGTTATCTCCCAGGGGGTGTCTAATGAGCAGTTCTTC
>-|few|TRBJ2-2|TRBV19
CASSTLRESGELFF
TGTGCCAGTAGTACTTTGAGAGAAAGCGGGGAGCTGTTTTTT
>TRBD2|many|TRBJ2-3|TRBV6-1
CASSELSGRNTQYF
TGTGCCAGCAGTGAACTTAGCGGGAGAAATACGCAGTATTTT